This T cell receptor (beta chain) was captured in a study of T cell responses to AZD1222 COVID-19 vaccine. The germline V gene has CDR1 SGHRS and CDR2 YFSETQ. V lost 7 bases to trimming and J lost 2 bases, with 18 bases between them. The CDR3 runs 15 residues. The table came from immunoSEQ multiplex PCR; TCRdb's copy has only in-frame clones and leaves some out. The repertoire holds roughly 200,000 clones, with 80% to 95% as singletons. The source material was peripheral blood, sampled 28 days after the second dose of the MenACWY control vaccine. The gene calls are TRBV5-1 and TRBJ1-1; D is ambiguous. The TCR sequence derives from an adult who received the MenACWY meningococcal vaccine as a control. The CDR3 spells CASLSGPLTNTEAFF. DNA of the CDR3: TGCGCCAGCCTCTCTGGCCCACTGACCAACACTGAAGCTTTCTTT.